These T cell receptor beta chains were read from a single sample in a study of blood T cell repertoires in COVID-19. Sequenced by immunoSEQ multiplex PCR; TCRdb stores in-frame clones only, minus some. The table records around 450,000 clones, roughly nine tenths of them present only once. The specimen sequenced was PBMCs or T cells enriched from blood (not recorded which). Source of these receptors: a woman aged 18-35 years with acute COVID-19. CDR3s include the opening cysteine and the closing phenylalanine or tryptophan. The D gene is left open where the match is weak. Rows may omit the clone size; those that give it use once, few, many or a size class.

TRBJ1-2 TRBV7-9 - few TGTGCCAGCAGCTTAGACTCTAGTGCTATAGACTACACCTTC CASSLDSSAIDYTF
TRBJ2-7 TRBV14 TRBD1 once TGTGCCAGCAGTCAAAACCCGGGACAGGGGTCCTACGAGCAGTACTTC CASSQNPGQGSYEQYF
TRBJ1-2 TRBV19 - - TGTGCCAGTAATGAGGAAAACTATGGCTACACCTTC CASNEENYGYTF
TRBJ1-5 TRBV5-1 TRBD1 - TGCGCCAGCAGCTATGGGACAGGGAACAATCAGCCCCAGCATTTT CASSYGTGNNQPQHF
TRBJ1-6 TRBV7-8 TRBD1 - TGTGCCAGCAGCTTGGAGGGGGCCACCTCCTATAATTCACCCCTCCACTTT CASSLEGATSYNSPLHF
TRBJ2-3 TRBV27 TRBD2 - TGTGCCAGCAGTTTATGGTCCAAATCGCTAGCGGGCTCCACAGATACGCAGTATTTT CASSLWSKSLAGSTDTQYF
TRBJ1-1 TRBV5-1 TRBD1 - TGCGCCAGCAGCTTCTTGGACAGGGGCTCTGAAGCTTTCTTT CASSFLDRGSEAFF
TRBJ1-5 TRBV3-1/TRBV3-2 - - TGTGCCAGCAGCCAAGATCGGGGAGGAAAGCCCCAGCATTTT CASSQDRGGKPQHF
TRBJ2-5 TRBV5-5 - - TGTGCCAGCAGCTTTTCCCTGGGTGGGACACAAGAGACCCAGTACTTC CASSFSLGGTQETQYF
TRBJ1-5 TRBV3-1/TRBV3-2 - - TGTGCCAGCAGCCAAGATGATGGGGGCTGGCAGCCCCAGCATTTT CASSQDDGGWQPQHF
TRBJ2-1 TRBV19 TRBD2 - TGTGCCAGTAGGCCCGTACTAGCGGGAGGTACACAGCAGTTCTTC CASRPVLAGGTQQFF
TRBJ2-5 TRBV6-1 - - TGTGCCAGCAGTGAATTCAGGGAAGAGACCCAGTACTTC CASSEFREETQYF
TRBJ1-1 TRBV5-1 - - TGCGCCAGCAGCTTGCGAGGGAGTGTGAACACTGAAGCTTTCTTT CASSLRGSVNTEAFF
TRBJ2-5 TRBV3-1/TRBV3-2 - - TGTGCCAGCAGCCAAGAAAGGTTAGGAGGGAGAGAGACCCAGTACTTC CASSQERLGGRETQYF
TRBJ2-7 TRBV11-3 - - TGTGCCAGCAGCTTGGGCAGAAACTACGAGCAGTACTTC CASSLGRNYEQYF
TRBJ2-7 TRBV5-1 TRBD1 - TGCGCCAGCAGACGGGACCGGGACAGATCCTACGAGCAGTACTTC CASRRDRDRSYEQYF
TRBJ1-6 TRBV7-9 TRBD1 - TGTGCCAGCAGCTTATCCCAGGGGGCGCTTAATTCACCCCTCCACTTT CASSLSQGALNSPLHF
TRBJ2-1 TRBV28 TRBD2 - TGTGCCAGCAGTTTGGCTAGCGGGAGAAGTACTCAGTTCTTC CASSLASGRSTQFF
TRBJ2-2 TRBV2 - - TGTGCCAGCAGTGAGTCTCTAGAAAGGAGGCTGAACACCGGGGAGCTGTTTTTT CASSESLERRLNTGELFF
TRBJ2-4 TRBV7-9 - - TGTGCCAGCAGCTTAGCCGAACGAACAGGGTTCAACATTCAGTACTTC CASSLAERTGFNIQYF